The text below deals with one T cell receptor (beta chain). Its specificity is unknown. Together with thyroid ultrasound, orbital computed tomography, serum thyroxine and TRAb, clinical symptoms were used for diagnoses. Isolation of PBMCs was performed on approximately 10 ml fresh peripheral blood. This entry is derived from a study of T cells in Graves' hyperthyroidism and ophthalmopathy. Study-wide points: Most thyroid clonotypes expanded above 0.001 appeared in blood too.

Regions amplified from RNA transcripts were the TCR beta CDR3 regions. Initially, a first-round RT-PCR of the TCR CDR3 employed the HTBI primer set. TCRdb fed the multiplex PCR reads into MiXCR, producing one record per CDR3 protein. This table holds about 620,000 distinct CDR3 sequences, around 15% found once. The origin of this receptor is a woman aged 25-40 years with Graves' hyperthyroidism. Sequenced sample: blood.

The CDR3 DNA reads TGTGCCAGCAGCCAAGATCCCGACGATCATACGCAGTATTTT. Translated, it gives CASSQDPDDHTQYF. V is TRBV4-2 and J is TRBJ2-3; no firm D call. The CDR3 has 14 amino acids. Trimming took off 0 bases at V and 7 bases at J, with 11 bases between the two ends. Germline CDR1 and CDR2: LGHNA and YNFKEQ.